A single sample gave rise to the 5 T cell receptor beta chains below, sequenced in a study of blood T cell repertoires in COVID-19. Generated by immunoSEQ multiplex PCR, the TCRdb table keeps only in-frame clones and is missing some. There are 90,000 or so clones in the sample; about 90% occur only once, and 4.3% lies in the top ten. Material for sequencing was peripheral blood. All receptors derive from an elderly woman with active or convalescent COVID-19.

V usage is TRBV29-1 and J usage is TRBJ1-2; TRBD1 might be the D (6 bases). CDR3 length equals 18 residues. The V gene's germline CDR1 is SQVTM and CDR2 ANQGSEA. The V gene lost 6 bases and the J gene lost 4 bases, with 30 bases spanning the gap. The CDR3 spells CSVLSRHTGTSTFYGYTF. The CDR3 DNA follows: TGCAGCGTCCTTTCTAGGCATACCGGGACAAGTACCTTCTATGGCTACACCTTC.

The chain joins TRBV7-2 to TRBJ1-2; no clear D. Germline CDR1 SGHTA, CDR2 FQGNSA. The CDR3 is 13 amino acids. V lost 1 base and J 8 bases, leaving 11 bases between the germline ends. The CDR3 reads CASSLGIAIGYTF. The CDR3 DNA reads as TGTGCCAGCAGCTTAGGAATAGCTATCGGCTACACCTTC.

The chain combines TRBV29-1 with TRBJ2-5; D perhaps matches TRBD2 (5 bases). V lost 4 bases and J 7 bases, leaving 22 bases between the germline ends. The CDR3 runs to 15 residues. CDR1 is SQVTM, CDR2 ANQGSEA, per germline. As DNA, the CDR3 is TGCAGCGTTGCTAAAGCGGTTAGGAATGGCGGGACCCAGTACTTC. Amino acids: CSVAKAVRNGGTQYF.

This chain joins TRBV19 and TRBJ1-1, with D possibly matching TRBD1 (5 bases). Germline V lookup: CDR1 LNHDA, CDR2 SQIVND (reference sequence). V was clipped by 4 bases and J by 0 bases, with 21 bases between them. The CDR3 totals 18 residues. In DNA, the CDR3 is TGTGCCAGTAGTAACCGGAGGGCACAGGTGGGGGTGAACACTGAAGCTTTCTTT. It specifies CASSNRRAQVGVNTEAFF.

The J gene is TRBJ2-5, the V gene TRBV28, with 12 positions matching TRBD2. Trimming at V came to 3 bases and at J to 0 bases, leaving 8 bases not matched to a gene. This CDR3 has 18 amino acids. Germline V gives CDR1 MDHEN, CDR2 SYDVKM. The CDR3 DNA reads TGTGCCAGCAGTTTCCTAGCGGGAGGGCCTGGGGACCAAGAGACCCAGTACTTC. This gives the protein CASSFLAGGPGDQETQYF.